The rows below give T cell receptor beta chains drawn from one sample of a study of shared clonotypes between healthy human individuals. Profiled with immunoSEQ multiplex PCR; TCRdb holds only in-frame clones, not every one. The profile shows about 2.2 million clones, 90% to 95% of them singletons. Sequenced: naive CD8+ T cells from PBMCs. Receptors originate from a man between 18 and 29 years old in good health. Some clones in this sample may be carry-over from other donors' samples. Each CDR3 is given with its conserved first and last residue. The D gene is left open where the match is weak. For some rows the clone size is stated as once, few or many, or as a class when expanded; others skip it.

once	NA	TRBV9	TRBJ2-2	TGTGCCAGCAGCAGAACCGGGGAGCTGTTTTTT	CASSRTGELFF
NA	TRBD2	TRBV6-6	TRBJ2-3	TGTGCCAGCAGTCCCCCGCGGGGGAGGCGCACAGATACGCAGTATTTT	CASSPPRGRRTDTQYF
NA	NA	TRBV7-9	TRBJ1-2	TGTGCCAGCAACTCCCTCTATGGCTACACCTTC	CASNSLYGYTF
NA	TRBD2	TRBV4-3	TRBJ2-5	TGCGCCAGCAGGCTCACCTTAGCGGGAGGGGGCGAGACCCAGTACTTC	CASRLTLAGGGETQYF
few	NA	TRBV19	TRBJ1-2	TGTGCCAGTGCCCCCTTGAGGGCAGACCATGGCTACACCTTC	CASAPLRADHGYTF
NA	NA	TRBV5-1	TRBJ1-4	TGCGCCAGCAGCATAGGGACACTTTCAACTAATGAAAAACTGTTTTTT	CASSIGTLSTNEKLFF
NA	NA	TRBV13	TRBJ1-1	TGTGCCAGCAGCTTAGGCATTTTCACTGAAGCTTTCTTT	CASSLGIFTEAFF
NA	TRBD1	TRBV5-4	TRBJ2-1	TGTGCCAGCAGCTTGCCGGGACAGGACCCTTACAATGAGCAGTTCTTC	CASSLPGQDPYNEQFF
NA	NA	TRBV4-2	TRBJ2-6	TGTGCCAGCAGCCAGGAGAGCTCTGGGGCCAACGTCCTGACTTTC	CASSQESSGANVLTF
NA	NA	TRBV19	TRBJ2-7	TGTGCCAGTAGTATAGGGGGGACTTCCTTCTCCTACGAGCAGTACTTC	CASSIGGTSFSYEQYF
once	NA	TRBV6-4	TRBJ2-1	TGTGCCAGCAGTGACAGGGGGACGACCTACAATGAGCAGTTCTTC	CASSDRGTTYNEQFF
NA	TRBD1	TRBV28	TRBJ1-5	TGTGCCAGCAGCTCGGACAGGCGCAATCAGCCCCAGCATTTT	CASSSDRRNQPQHF
NA	NA	TRBV28	TRBJ2-1	TGTGCCAGCAGCTCCCCTCGCGAAGGGAACCTCAATGAGCAGTTCTTC	CASSSPREGNLNEQFF
once	NA	TRBV28	TRBJ1-2	TGTGCCAGCAGTTTTCCGGGGGCGGGCTATGGCTACACCTTC	CASSFPGAGYGYTF